Listed below are T cell receptor beta chains from one sample, sequenced in a study of CD8+ T cells in alopecia areata. Profiled with immunoSEQ multiplex PCR; TCRdb holds only in-frame clones, not every one. The sample holds some 190,000 clones, approximately 72% seen once. Specimen: CD4+ T cells sorted from blood, collected between weeks 43 and 45, from a patient treated with tofacitinib. The receptors were gathered from a human donor with alopecia areata. CDR3s include the opening cysteine and the closing phenylalanine or tryptophan. The D gene is left open where the match is weak. Rows give clone size only sometimes, using once, few, many, or a class for an expanded clone.

clone size,V gene,D gene,J gene,CDR3 length,CDR3 protein,CDR3 DNA
few,TRBV6-5,TRBD2,TRBJ2-1,16,CASSYLAGGRVNEQFF,TGTGCCAGCAGTTACCTGGCGGGGGGGAGGGTCAATGAGCAGTTCTTC
.,TRBV25-1,.,TRBJ2-2,11,CASSLEGELFF,TGTGCCAGCAGTCTTGAAGGGGAGCTGTTTTTT
.,TRBV9,.,TRBJ2-7,14,CASSVEPGSYEQYF,TGTGCCAGCAGCGTAGAACCAGGCAGCTACGAGCAGTACTTC
.,TRBV30,.,TRBJ2-2,15,CAWSVRLPNTGELFF,TGTGCCTGGAGTGTTCGTCTCCCGAACACCGGGGAGCTGTTTTTT
.,TRBV27,.,TRBJ1-6,14,CASSLRQGGSPLHF,TGTGCCAGCAGTTTGAGGCAGGGAGGCTCACCCCTCCACTTT
.,TRBV18,TRBD2,TRBJ2-5,14,CASSPGGPGETQYF,TGTGCCAGCTCCCCGGGGGGGCCAGGAGAGACCCAGTACTTC
.,TRBV2,TRBD1,TRBJ2-7,14,CASRLRTGGYEQYF,TGTGCCAGCCGCCTGCGGACAGGGGGCTACGAGCAGTACTTC
once,TRBV2,TRBD1,TRBJ1-6,14,CASGGQGGNSPLHF,TGTGCCAGCGGGGGACAGGGGGGGAATTCACCCCTCCACTTT
.,TRBV29-1,TRBD1,TRBJ2-1,13,CSARTGSHNEQFF,TGCAGTGCCCGGACAGGGTCCCACAATGAGCAGTTCTTC
.,TRBV7-3,.,TRBJ1-1,13,CASSLTKGTEAFF,TGTGCCAGCAGCTTAACGAAGGGCACTGAAGCTTTCTTT
.,TRBV19,TRBD2,TRBJ2-1,13,CASSLTSGDEQFF,TGTGCCAGTAGCCTCACCAGCGGGGATGAGCAGTTCTTC
once,TRBV29-1,.,TRBJ1-3,14,CSVGVSGSGNTIYF,TGCAGCGTTGGTGTGAGTGGGTCTGGAAACACCATATATTTT
.,TRBV7-8,.,TRBJ1-2,13,CASSLAGSPVCTF,TGTGCCAGCAGCTTAGCGGGAAGCCCGGTTTGCACCTTC
.,TRBV6-5,TRBD2,TRBJ2-1,16,CASSYPRTSGGNEQFF,TGTGCCAGCAGTTACCCCCGGACTAGCGGGGGGAATGAGCAGTTCTTC
few,TRBV5-1,TRBD1,TRBJ2-7,15,CASPGNRQGTYEQYF,TGCGCCAGCCCAGGGAATCGACAGGGCACCTACGAGCAGTACTTC
once,TRBV6-4,.,TRBJ2-1,12,CASTHFCREQFF,TGTGCCAGCACCCACTTCTGCAGGGAGCAGTTCTTC
.,TRBV9,.,TRBJ2-5,15,CASSVGPTRDETQYF,TGTGCCAGCAGCGTAGGTCCCACCCGGGACGAGACCCAGTACTTC
.,TRBV4-1,.,TRBJ1-1,14,CASSQFSMPTEAFF,TGCGCCAGCAGCCAATTCTCCATGCCCACTGAAGCTTTCTTT
.,TRBV2,.,TRBJ1-1,15,CASSEEGTMNTEAFF,TGTGCCAGCAGCGAGGAGGGGACCATGAACACTGAAGCTTTCTTT
.,TRBV6-5,.,TRBJ2-5,15,CASSLTGYPGETQYF,TGTGCCAGCAGTCTAACGGGGTACCCAGGCGAGACCCAGTACTTC
.,TRBV18,.,TRBJ1-3,14,CASSPGTAGNTIYF,TGTGCCAGCTCACCGGGGACGGCTGGAAACACCATATATTTT
.,TRBV29-1,.,TRBJ2-5,13,CSVEVSGSGTQYF,TGCAGCGTTGAAGTGTCAGGCAGTGGGACCCAGTACTTC
.,TRBV4-3,.,TRBJ2-5,13,CASSQDQSQTQYF,TGCGCCAGCAGCCAAGATCAATCGCAGACCCAGTACTTC
.,TRBV5-1,.,TRBJ2-7,16,CASSLQGLLVRDEQYF,TGCGCCAGCAGCCTACAGGGCCTCTTGGTAAGGGACGAGCAGTACTTC
.,TRBV5-1,.,TRBJ1-1,13,CASSSPGEMKAFF,TGCGCCAGCAGCTCCCCCGGGGAGATGAAGGCTTTCTTT
.,TRBV13,TRBD1,TRBJ1-2,18,CASSLMGQGSFGIDGYTF,TGTGCCAGCAGCTTAATGGGACAGGGATCTTTTGGGATCGATGGCTACACCTTC
few,TRBV7-2,TRBD1,TRBJ2-1,12,CASSYTGDEQFF,TGTGCCAGCAGCTATACAGGGGATGAGCAGTTCTTC
.,TRBV29-1,TRBD2,TRBJ2-7,13,CSVAQTSGGEQYF,TGCAGCGTTGCCCAGACTAGCGGGGGAGAGCAGTACTTC
.,TRBV5-4,TRBD2,TRBJ2-7,16,CASSLPGLAGNYEQYF,TGTGCCAGCAGCTTGCCGGGACTAGCGGGGAACTACGAGCAGTACTTC
.,TRBV21-1,.,TRBJ2-1,15,CASSKYRGLCDEQFF,TGTGCCAGCAGCAAATATAGGGGGCTTTGTGATGAGCAGTTCTTC
.,TRBV2,.,TRBJ1-5,15,CASRSGLSSNQPQHF,TGTGCCAGCAGATCGGGACTGAGTAGCAATCAGCCCCAGCATTTT
few,TRBV30,.,TRBJ2-1,16,CAWSGSGPNSYNEQFF,TGTGCCTGGAGTGGATCCGGGCCAAACTCCTACAATGAGCAGTTCTTC
.,TRBV30,TRBD1,TRBJ1-2,13,CAETGDGKNGYTF,TGTGCAGAAACAGGGGATGGGAAGAATGGCTACACCTTC
.,TRBV15,TRBD1,TRBJ2-1,15,CATSRDGQGGNEQFF,TGTGCCACCAGCAGAGATGGACAGGGAGGTAATGAGCAGTTCTTC
.,TRBV5-1,TRBD2,TRBJ2-7,14,CASSERGNSYEQYF,TGCGCCAGCAGCGAGCGGGGCAACTCCTACGAGCAGTACTTC
.,TRBV29-1,.,TRBJ2-3,15,CSVANREGVTDTQYF,TGCAGCGTTGCCAACAGGGAAGGGGTCACAGATACGCAGTATTTT
.,TRBV2,TRBD2,TRBJ2-1,17,CASTGGLAGTQYNEQFF,TGTGCCAGCACCGGAGGCCTAGCGGGAACTCAGTACAATGAGCAGTTCTTC
few,TRBV29-1,TRBD1,TRBJ2-1,14,CSAGAGTGNNEQFF,TGCAGCGCCGGAGCCGGGACAGGTAACAATGAGCAGTTCTTC
.,TRBV30,TRBD1,TRBJ2-7,12,CAWDRGPEEQYF,TGTGCCTGGGACAGGGGCCCCGAGGAGCAGTACTTC
.,TRBV14,.,TRBJ1-1,13,CASSQMTNTEAFF,TGTGCCAGCAGCCAAATGACGAACACTGAAGCTTTCTTT
.,TRBV2,.,TRBJ1-2,15,CASKAGRPANYGYTF,TGTGCCAGCAAGGCTGGCCGGCCGGCTAACTATGGCTACACCTTC
.,TRBV15,TRBD1,TRBJ1-1,13,CATSRGGDRRAFF,TGTGCCACCAGCAGAGGTGGGGACAGGCGAGCTTTCTTT
.,TRBV7-8,TRBD1,TRBJ1-6,14,CASSLDRGNSPLHF,TGTGCCAGCAGCTTAGACAGGGGGAATTCACCCCTCCACTTT
.,TRBV19,.,TRBJ1-1,13,CASSPKTGTEAFF,TGTGCCAGTAGTCCGAAGACGGGGACTGAAGCTTTCTTT
.,TRBV9,.,TRBJ1-6,15,CASSVEAETNSPLHF,TGTGCCAGCAGCGTAGAAGCAGAAACAAATTCACCCCTCCACTTT
few,TRBV23-1,.,TRBJ2-4,13,CASRGSAKNIQYF,TGCGCCAGCAGAGGGTCAGCCAAAAACATTCAGTACTTC
.,TRBV18,TRBD1,TRBJ2-1,14,CASSPGTEHNEQFF,TGTGCCAGCTCACCAGGGACAGAACACAATGAGCAGTTCTTC
.,TRBV11-2,TRBD1,TRBJ1-6,15,CASSLGTGGNSPLHF,TGTGCCAGCAGCTTAGGTACAGGGGGAAATTCACCCCTCCACTTT
.,TRBV30,TRBD1,TRBJ1-2,13,CAWSHRGDYGYTF,TGTGCCTGGAGCCACAGGGGAGACTATGGCTACACCTTC
.,TRBV30,.,TRBJ1-2,12,CARSRGGEGYTF,TGTGCCAGGTCTCGGGGAGGGGAAGGCTACACCTTC
many,TRBV19,.,TRBJ2-6,16,CASSIMWKSGANVLTF,TGTGCCAGTAGTATAATGTGGAAGTCTGGGGCCAACGTCCTGACTTTC
many,TRBV18,.,TRBJ2-2,16,CASSPITQGETGELFF,TGTGCCAGCTCACCAATCACACAGGGAGAGACCGGGGAGCTGTTTTTT